This TCR beta chain was identified in a study of memory CD4+ T cells and cytomegalovirus serostatus. Single viable CD3+CD4+CD8-CD45RO+ cells were sorted as the memory CD4+ T cells. This CDR3 comprises 14 residues. Germline assignment: CDR1 LGHNA and CDR2 YSLEER. V shed 5 bases and J shed 10 bases, with 15 bases lying between them. Profiled with immunoSEQ multiplex PCR; TCRdb holds only in-frame clones, not every one. The repertoire holds 45,000 to 65,000 clones, with about 78% as singletons. This receptor was identified in an adult in good health and CMV-seronegative. Sequenced: memory CD4+ T cells from blood. The chain links TRBV4-3 to TRBJ1-6, with D perhaps TRBD1 (6 bases). The CDR3 DNA is TGCGCCAGCAGCTTATTGGGGGCAAGATCACCCCTCCACTTT. This encodes CASSLLGARSPLHF.